This entry describes one T cell receptor beta chain. The data derive from a study of T cell changes during pregnancy in multiple sclerosis. Profiled with immunoSEQ multiplex PCR; TCRdb holds only in-frame clones, not every one. The table records 40,000 or so clones, about 92% of them present only once. Germline values: CDR1 PRHDT, CDR2 FYEKMQ (reference sequence). Trimming took off 8 bases at V and 7 bases at J, with 12 bases between the two ends. This CDR3 is 12 amino acids long. The rearrangement uses TRBV13 and TRBJ2-1; D ambiguous. Sequencing used CD8+ T cells from peripheral blood mononuclear cells, obtained in the first trimester of pregnancy. The sequence was collected from a female donor with multiple sclerosis, enrolled in a pregnancy study. CDR3 loop: CASAPPGNEQFF. The CDR3 region has the DNA TGTGCCAGCGCCCCACCCGGGAATGAGCAGTTCTTC.